This entry is about one TCR beta chain. Only a few counts were recorded for this clone. The target of this receptor is not known. No much larger clone exists at a distance of one base, and base qualities are not known. These data belong to a study of beta chain features in type 1 diabetes (dated 2018 in TCRdb). At the level of the whole study: Mean age, gender distribution, total cell number and subset yield did not differ between patients and healthy donors. A total of about 100,000,000 sorted cells were examined across all samples, and RNA yield correlated strongly with the number of cells per subset. Regulatory and stem cell-like memory subsets were obtained from only 8 patients and roughly 8 healthy donors, while naive and central memory subsets were obtained from all 30 or so donors. In the study, recently diagnosed type 1 diabetes patients and matched healthy donors were compared on the TCRB repertoires of their sorted circulating CD4+ T cell subsets. What the authors observed across the whole study: A moderate but significant shortening of TCRB CDR3 length was observed in type 1 diabetes patients in all four CD4+ subsets. Only small numbers of individuals were included in the HLA sub-analyses, which left unresolved whether HLA type had any influence on TCRB rearrangement. Naive, central memory and regulatory TCRB repertoires appeared more similar among patients than among healthy donors. Because cDNA rather than genomic DNA was sequenced, highly expressing activated cells could have been over-represented, although no difference in activation and CD3 levels was found between groups. At VDJ recombination sites, type 1 diabetes patients had fewer insertions and more deleted nucleotides, which implies abnormalities in thymic rearrangement. PCR may preferentially amplify shorter templates, but because patient and control samples were amplified and corrected together, any resulting skew would affect both groups equally.

From each donor, a single peripheral blood sample of 100 to 150 mL on average was drawn into heparinised tubes. A BD FACSAria II and a panel including CD45RO, CCR7, CD25, CD127, CD95 and CD27 were used to sort naive, central memory, regulatory and stem cell-like memory CD4+ T cells. Every sorted population had a purity above 95%. PBMCs were isolated immediately by Lymphoprep density gradient centrifugation and stained directly without culture. Samples were stained and sorted in pairs, with one healthy donor and one patient per experiment, so that batch effects were minimized. The High Capacity cDNA Reverse Transcription Kit was used to reverse transcribe all of the isolated RNA, meaning that expressed TCRB transcripts were what got sequenced. Deep immunoSEQ sequencing was performed on naive, central memory and regulatory T cell samples, with an average of roughly 3.3 million total reads per sample. Sorted cells were lysed in RLT buffer and RNA was extracted with DNase-treated RNeasy Micro or Mini kits, depending on cell number. To prevent cross-contamination, each cell subset was processed individually, whereas patient and healthy donor samples were processed jointly. The immunoSEQ multiplex PCR was used to amplify TCRB sequences from cDNA, generating 87-bp fragments that spanned the CDR3 region. Sequencing of the amplicons was done on the Illumina HiSeq platform. Under the source paper's analysis protocol: Synthetic template baselines were used to correct PCR bias computationally, reads within Hamming distance 2 were collapsed together, and singletons that could not be merged were discarded. Reads were aligned against IMGT so that V, D and J genes, CDR3 length and insertions or deletions at six rearrangement sites could be assigned. Clonotype counts were normalized to sorted cell number within each subset before computing true diversity and Gini coefficients with the tcR R package. The overlap coefficient, calculated on TCRB nucleotide sequences, was used to quantify repertoire sharing. Out-of-frame TCRB sequences from naive cells were analyzed as a proxy for the pre-selection repertoire. TCRdb holds this immuneACCESS table with in-frame rearrangements only. Some clones are missing; in checked studies, unresolved V genes explain under half, and the rest has no known cause. That table is the source of V, J and clone size, and D and trimming were worked out from the DNA. Here the sample has 350,000 to 450,000 clones; about 14% occur a single time. The top ten clones comprise approximately 0.035% of the sample.

Sequenced input: naive CD4+ T cells from blood. Per the publication, the cell subset or site label means: true naive CD4+ T cells. The sequence was collected from a man aged 25 to 40 in good health.

Here the CDR3 is given as CASSYGGAYYYEQYF. The nucleotides are TGTGCCAGCAGTTACGGCGGGGCATATTACTACGAGCAGTACTTC. The sequence joins TRBV6-5 to TRBJ2-7; a tentative D match to TRBD2 spans 6 bases. CDR1 and CDR2, per the germline V gene, are MNHEY and SVGAGI. V and J lose 2 bases and 3 bases, and a span of 14 bases separates them. Measured from the cysteine to the phenylalanine, the CDR3 is 15 residues long. This entry keeps only the CDR3 DNA: 45 bases, framed from base 1.